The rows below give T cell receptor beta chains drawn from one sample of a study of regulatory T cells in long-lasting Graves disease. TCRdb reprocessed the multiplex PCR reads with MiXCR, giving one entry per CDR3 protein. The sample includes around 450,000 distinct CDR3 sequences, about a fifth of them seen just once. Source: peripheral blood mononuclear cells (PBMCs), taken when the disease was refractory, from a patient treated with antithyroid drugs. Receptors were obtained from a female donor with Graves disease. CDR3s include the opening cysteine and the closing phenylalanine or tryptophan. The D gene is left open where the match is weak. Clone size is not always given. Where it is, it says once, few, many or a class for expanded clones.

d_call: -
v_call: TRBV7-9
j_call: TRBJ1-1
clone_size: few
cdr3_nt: TGTGCCAGCAGCTTCCCCTGGGGGCAGGGAGGGAGGAACACTGAAGCTTTCTTT
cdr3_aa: CASSFPWGQGGRNTEAFF

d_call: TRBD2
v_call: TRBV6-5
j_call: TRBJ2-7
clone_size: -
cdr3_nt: TGTGCCAGCAGTTCGGGAAGGCAAGGACTAGGTAAAATCCACGAGCAGTACTTC
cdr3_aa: CASSSGRQGLGKIHEQYF

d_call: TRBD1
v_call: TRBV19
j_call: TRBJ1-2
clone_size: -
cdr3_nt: TGTGCCAGTACCCCCCCGACAGGGGTCAACTATGGCTACACCTTC
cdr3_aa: CASTPPTGVNYGYTF

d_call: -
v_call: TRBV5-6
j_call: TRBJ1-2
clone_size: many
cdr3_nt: TGTGCCAGCAGCGGCCCCTCCTTCCGGGACGACTTC
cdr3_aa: CASSGPSFRDDF

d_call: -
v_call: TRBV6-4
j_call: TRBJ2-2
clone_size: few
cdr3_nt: TGTGCCAGCAGTGACCGGTTTACCGGGGAGCTGTTTTTT
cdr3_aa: CASSDRFTGELFF

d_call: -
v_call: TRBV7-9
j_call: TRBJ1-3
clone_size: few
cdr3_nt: TGTGCCAGCAGCTTACCTACTGGAAACACCATATATTTT
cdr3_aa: CASSLPTGNTIYF

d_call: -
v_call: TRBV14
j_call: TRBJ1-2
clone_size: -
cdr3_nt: TGTGCCAGCAGCTGGGAGACAGGAGGATATGGCTACACCTTC
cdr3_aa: CASSWETGGYGYTF

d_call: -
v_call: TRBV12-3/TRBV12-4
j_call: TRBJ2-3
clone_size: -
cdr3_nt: TGTGCCAGCACCTTTAGCTATTCTAGGGATACGCAGTATTTT
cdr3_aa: CASTFSYSRDTQYF

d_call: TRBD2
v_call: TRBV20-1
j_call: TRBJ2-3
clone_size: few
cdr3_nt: TGCAGTGCTAGAGGGGCGGGGGGGATGGATACGCAGTATTTT
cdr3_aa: CSARGAGGMDTQYF

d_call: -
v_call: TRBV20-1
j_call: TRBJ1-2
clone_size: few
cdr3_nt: TGCAGTGCTAATCAGGGGTCCCGGGTGTACGGCTACACCTTC
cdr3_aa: CSANQGSRVYGYTF

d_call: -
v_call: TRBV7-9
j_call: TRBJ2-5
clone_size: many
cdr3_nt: TGTGCCAGCAGCCTTATAGGGACTCCCCAAGAGACCCAGTACTTC
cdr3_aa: CASSLIGTPQETQYF

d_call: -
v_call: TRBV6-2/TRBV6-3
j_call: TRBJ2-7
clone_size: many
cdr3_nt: TGTGCCAGCCAGAAGCCGGGTCCCCGGGCTTACGAGCAGTACTTC
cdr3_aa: CASQKPGPRAYEQYF

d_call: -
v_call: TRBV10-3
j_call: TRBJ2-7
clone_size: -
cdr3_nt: TGTGCCATCAGTGAGTCGCAGAGGGGGGAAGGGCCTAGCGAGCAGTACTTC
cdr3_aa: CAISESQRGEGPSEQYF

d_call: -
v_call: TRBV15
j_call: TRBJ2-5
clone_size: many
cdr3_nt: TGTGCCACCAGCAGGGCTAGAGGGACCCAAGAGACCCAGTACTTC
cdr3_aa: CATSRARGTQETQYF

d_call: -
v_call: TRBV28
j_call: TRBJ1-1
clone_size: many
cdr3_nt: TGTGCCAGCAGTTTATTAACCCGCACTAGGGCTTTCTTT
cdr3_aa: CASSLLTRTRAFF

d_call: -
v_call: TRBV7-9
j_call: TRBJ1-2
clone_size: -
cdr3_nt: TGTGCCAGCAGCCCGACGGACGGAGACCTCTATGGCTACACCTTC
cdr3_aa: CASSPTDGDLYGYTF

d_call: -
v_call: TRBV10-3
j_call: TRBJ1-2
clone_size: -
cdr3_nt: TGTGCCATCAGGACACAGGTCTATGGCTACACCTTC
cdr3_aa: CAIRTQVYGYTF

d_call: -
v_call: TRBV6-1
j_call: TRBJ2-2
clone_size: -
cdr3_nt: TGTGCCAGCAGTGCACCGGGACTGACGAACACCGGGGAGCTGTTTTTT
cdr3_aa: CASSAPGLTNTGELFF

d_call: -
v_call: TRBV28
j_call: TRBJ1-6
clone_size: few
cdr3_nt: TGTGCCAGCAGTTTATGGGGGATCGGTTCACCCCTCCACTTT
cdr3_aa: CASSLWGIGSPLHF

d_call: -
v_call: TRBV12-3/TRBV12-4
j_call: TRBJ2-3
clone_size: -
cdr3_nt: TGTGCCAGCAGCCCGGGGGAGGCGCAGTATTTT
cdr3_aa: CASSPGEAQYF

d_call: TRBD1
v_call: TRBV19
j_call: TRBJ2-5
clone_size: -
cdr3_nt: TGTGCCAGTTGGGGACAGGGAGAGACCCAGTACTTC
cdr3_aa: CASWGQGETQYF

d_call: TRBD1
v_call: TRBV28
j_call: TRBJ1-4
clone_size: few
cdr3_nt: TGTGCCAGCAGTTTAGGGACAGGGGGCCGGGAAAAACTGTTTTTT
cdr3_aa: CASSLGTGGREKLFF

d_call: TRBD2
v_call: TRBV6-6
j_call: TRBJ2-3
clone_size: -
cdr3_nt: TGTGCCAGCAGTTACTCGAAGATAGCGGGGTGGACAGATACGCAGTATTTT
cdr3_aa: CASSYSKIAGWTDTQYF